The entry below gives a single T cell receptor (beta chain) sequence along with its context. Its antigen is undetermined. These data belong to a study of CD8+ T cells in alopecia areata. Study-level points and caveats: More clonal than normal scalp was lesional scalp, particularly alopecia totalis/universalis. Normal skin contains resident alphabeta T cells, and these are also sequenced in scalp samples.

Reverse transcription of extracted RNA yielded cDNA, which provided the sequencing template. Profiling relied on immunoSEQ multiplex PCR, and the TCRdb table lists in-frame clones only, not all of them. Counted here are about 120,000 clones, about 61% occurring once; the ten biggest clones make up roughly 3.1%. PBMC-derived CD4+ and CD8+ T cells were sorted. The sequenced sample consisted of CD4+ T cells sorted from blood. The clonotype was recovered from a human donor in good health.

In DNA form, the CDR3 reads TGTGCCTGGAAACAGGGGCTGGAGACCCAGTACTTC. Amino acid sequence: CAWKQGLETQYF. The chain joins TRBV30 to TRBJ2-5; 7 bases fit TRBD1. CDR1 is GTSNPN, CDR2 SVGIG, per germline (reference sequence). The CDR3 is made up of 12 amino acids. V was pared by 4 bases and J by 5 bases, with 4 bases of the junction left unmatched.